This T cell receptor (beta chain) was identified in a study of cytomegalovirus exposure and HLA in healthy donors. With regard to this clone: Its matching antigen is unknown.

Germline V gene lookup returns CDR1 SGHRS and CDR2 YFSETQ. V gave up 2 bases and J gave up 1 base, with 27 bases separating them. The CDR3 covers 20 residues. Study outcomes and limitations: V segments that were indistinguishable, TRBV6-2 and TRBV6-3 among them, were omitted from analysis. An analysis was carried out later, and it reportedly showed fewer N-insertions in an Asian-associated ancestry cluster than the 666-donor mean.

It was with 60 Vbeta and 13 Jbeta primers that the PCR ran. TCRdb's table, derived via immunoSEQ multiplex PCR, lists solely in-frame clones and lacks some. The table includes around 150,000 clones, 81% detected once. Sequencing was carried out using PBMCs. The TCR originated in a woman in her forties or fifties in good health and CMV-seronegative. V and J are TRBV5-1 and TRBJ1-1; a weak D match, TRBD1 (6 bases). CDR3 loop: CASSFNINRVLNPENTEAFF. The CDR3, as DNA: TGCGCCAGCAGCTTCAATATCAACAGGGTCTTAAACCCGGAGAACACTGAAGCTTTCTTT.